Detailed here is one T cell receptor beta chain. Its cognate antigen is unknown. PCR was performed using 60 Vbeta and 13 Jbeta primers. Sequenced by immunoSEQ multiplex PCR; TCRdb stores in-frame clones only, minus some. Seen here are about 130,000 clones, 76% observed once, and the top ten hold around 1.8%. The sample belongs to a study of cytomegalovirus exposure and HLA in healthy donors. Notes on the study in general: Immune exposure information comprised only CMV serostatus. The authors excluded some V segments, including TRBV6-2 and TRBV6-3, as indistinguishable. Generally TCR sequences proved uncommon, though certain public TCRs appeared in numerous donors.

CDR3 length: 15 amino acids. The germline V gene encodes CDR1 MGHRA and CDR2 YSYEKL. The ends were cut back, 2 bases at V and 5 bases at J, with 12 bases in the middle. Sequencing input: PBMCs. This clonotype was sampled from a man in his fifties in good health and CMV-seronegative. The V call is TRBV4-1, the J call TRBJ1-4; D possibly corresponds to TRBD1 (5 bases). This CDR3 reads CASSQLGGRNEKLFF. The DNA of the CDR3 is TGCGCCAGCAGCCAACTGGGGGGGAGGAATGAAAAACTGTTTTTT.